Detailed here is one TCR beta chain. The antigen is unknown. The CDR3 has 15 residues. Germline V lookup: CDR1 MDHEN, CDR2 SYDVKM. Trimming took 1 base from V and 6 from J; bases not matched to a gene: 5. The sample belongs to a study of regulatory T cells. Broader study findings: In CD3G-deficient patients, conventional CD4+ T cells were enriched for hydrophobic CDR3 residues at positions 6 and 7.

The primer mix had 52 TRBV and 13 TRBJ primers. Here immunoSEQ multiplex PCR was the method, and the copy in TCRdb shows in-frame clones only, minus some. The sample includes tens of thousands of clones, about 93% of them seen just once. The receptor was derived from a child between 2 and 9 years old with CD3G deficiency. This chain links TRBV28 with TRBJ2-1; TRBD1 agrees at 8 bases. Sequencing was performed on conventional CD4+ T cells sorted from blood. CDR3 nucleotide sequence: TGTGCCAGCAGTTTATCCGGACAGGGAATCAATGAGCAGTTCTTC. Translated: CASSLSGQGINEQFF.